The text below deals with one T cell receptor (beta chain). Measured with immunoSEQ multiplex PCR; TCRdb has only the in-frame clones, and not every one. The sample lists a few hundred thousand clones; roughly nine tenths were seen once. This sample was included in a study of blood T cell repertoires in COVID-19. Germline V lookup: CDR1 SGHVS, CDR2 FQNEAQ. The CDR3 covers 15 residues. The V segment lost 4 bases and the J segment 4 bases; nucleotides outside the gene matches: 7. The sequencing sample was made of peripheral blood. The receptor's source is a woman aged 35 to 49 who had recovered from COVID-19. The chain recombines TRBV7-8 with TRBJ1-1, with 9 bases aligning to TRBD1. Here the CDR3 DNA reads TGTGCCAGCAGCTCCTCCGGGACAGGGATCACTGAAGCTTTCTTT. Translating it yields CASSSSGTGITEAFF.